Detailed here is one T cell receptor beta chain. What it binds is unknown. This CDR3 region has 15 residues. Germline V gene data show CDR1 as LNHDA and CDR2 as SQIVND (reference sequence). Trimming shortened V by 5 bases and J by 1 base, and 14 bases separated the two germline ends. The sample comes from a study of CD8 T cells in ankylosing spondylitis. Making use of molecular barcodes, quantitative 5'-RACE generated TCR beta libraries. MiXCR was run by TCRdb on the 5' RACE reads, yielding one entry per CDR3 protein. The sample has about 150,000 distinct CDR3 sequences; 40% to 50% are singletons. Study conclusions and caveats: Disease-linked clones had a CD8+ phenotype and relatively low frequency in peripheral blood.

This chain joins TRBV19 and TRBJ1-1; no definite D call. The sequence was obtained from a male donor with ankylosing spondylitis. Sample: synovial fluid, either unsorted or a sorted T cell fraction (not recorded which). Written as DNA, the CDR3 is TGTGCCAGTAGTCTACGGACTGCCCGGAACACTGAAGCTTTCTTT. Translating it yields CASSLRTARNTEAFF.